This TCR beta chain was sequenced in a study of shared clonotypes between healthy human individuals. The naive CD8 subset, CD45RO-negative cells positively selected for CCR7, excluded terminally differentiated effector memory CD45RA+ cells. Deletions cut 4 bases from V and 5 bases from J, with 8 bases between. CDR1 and CDR2 (germline): SGHNT, YYREEE (reference sequence). CDR3 size: 12 residues. Template for every sorted-subset replicate PCR totaled about 0.2 ug DNA, approximately 30,000 T cell genomes. Using immunoSEQ multiplex PCR, the repertoire was profiled, and TCRdb retains in-frame clones only, with some absent. The sample lists about 680,000 clones, about 90% seen once, with more than 20% in the top ten.

The sequence came from a man aged 25 to 40 in good health. What was sequenced was naive CD8+ T cells sorted from blood. The rearrangement uses TRBV5-4 and TRBJ2-3; D is undetermined. The CDR3: CASSPKGDTQYF. The CDR3 nucleotides are TGTGCCAGCAGCCCTAAGGGAGATACGCAGTATTTT.